The 21 T cell receptor beta chains below come from one sample, sequenced in a study of graft-versus-host responses after intestinal transplantation. For these receptors, no antigen is known. Assay used: immunoSEQ multiplex PCR; TCRdb lists only in-frame clones, some missing. The sample lists tens of thousands of clones; 75% to 90% were seen once. The source material was unstimulated CD4+ T cells sorted from spleen or lymph node cells, sampled before transplant. The receptors shown here come from a human donor who was the organ donor for an intestinal transplant.

This chain connects TRBV25-1 to TRBJ2-1, with a possible D match to TRBD2 (7 bases). V was clipped by 3 bases and J by 9 bases, with 15 bases between them. The CDR3 runs to 14 residues. Germline-derived CDR1 and CDR2 are MGHDK and SYGVNS. The CDR3 nucleotides read TGTGCCAGCAGTGAGGGGGGGGCGGGGATTGAGCAGTTCTTC. As protein: CASSEGGAGIEQFF.

This clone turned up a few times. The chain links TRBV4-2 to TRBJ2-1; 10 bases agree with TRBD2. The CDR3 has 15 residues. In germline, CDR1 is LGHNA, CDR2 YNFKEQ. Losses at the gene ends were 4 bases for V and 4 bases for J; bases not matched to a gene: 4. CDR3 in DNA: TGTGCCAGCAGCCTAGCGGGGGGTCGGTACAATGAGCAGTTCTTC. This sequence encodes CASSLAGGRYNEQFF.

This sequence joins TRBV5-1 and TRBJ1-2; D may be TRBD1 (5 bases). The CDR3 runs 15 residues. CDR1 and CDR2 (germline): SGHRS, YFSETQ. V was trimmed by 4 bases and J by 4 bases, leaving 17 bases between them. The DNA of the CDR3 is TGCGCCAGCAGCCCGAACCCGGGGGGGGGCTATGGCTACACCTTC. This encodes CASSPNPGGGYGYTF.

J is TRBJ2-5 and V is TRBV19, with 11 bases identical to TRBD2. CDR3 length: 16 amino acids. Germline V CDR1 and CDR2: LNHDA, SQIVND (reference sequence). Trimming cost V 5 bases and J 5 bases; bases outside gene matches: 10. This chain's CDR3 is CASSGLSGGAGETQYF. Here the CDR3 DNA reads TGTGCCAGTAGTGGTCTTAGCGGGGGGGCAGGCGAGACCCAGTACTTC.

The rearrangement links TRBV9 to TRBJ1-4, with no clear D. Deletions cut 2 bases from V and 6 bases from J, with 26 bases between. Germline CDR1 and CDR2: SGDLS and YYNGEE. This CDR3 comprises 19 residues. For the CDR3, the DNA is TGTGCCAGCAGCGTTGCCGGGTCCTTAAGCTCGTTAGATGATGAAAAACTGTTTTTT. This translates into CASSVAGSLSSLDDEKLFF.

This rearrangement joins TRBV6-4 to TRBJ1-4, with 12 positions matching TRBD1. Germline V gene sequence: CDR1 MRHNA, CDR2 SNTAGT. The CDR3 loop spans 15 amino acids. With V trimmed by 0 bases and J by 11 bases, 4 bases remained unmatched. CDR3 sequence reads: CASSDSGQGAGKLFF. The DNA for the CDR3 is TGTGCCAGCAGTGACTCGGGACAGGGGGCCGGGAAACTGTTTTTT.

The chain employs TRBV9 and TRBJ1-1, with 8 bases lining up with TRBD1. This CDR3 has 16 residues. Trimming took 4 bases from V and 0 from J; bases not matched to a gene: 8. Germline assignment: CDR1 SGDLS and CDR2 YYNGEE. The CDR3 loop is CASSLGAGGLNTEAFF. In DNA form, the CDR3 reads TGTGCCAGCAGCCTCGGGGCAGGGGGCCTGAACACTGAAGCTTTCTTT.

The chain joins TRBV5-6 to TRBJ1-6; 7 bases align to TRBD1. This CDR3 spans 18 amino acids. Trimming took 3 bases from V and 1 from J; bases not matched to a gene: 10. CDR1 is SGHDT and CDR2 is YYEEEE in the germline V gene. CDR3 nucleotides: TGTGCCAGCAGCTCCAGGACAGGAAGGGGATCCTATAATTCACCCCTCCACTTT. Encoded protein: CASSSRTGRGSYNSPLHF. Full variable domain (remainder filled in from reference TRBV5-6 and TRBJ1-6): DAGVTQSPTHLIKTRGQQVTLRCSPKSGHDTVSWYQQALGQGPQFIFQYYEEEERQRGNFPDRFSGHQFPNYSSELNVNALLLGDSALYLCASSSRTGRGSYNSPLHFGNGTRLTVT.

The chain recombines TRBV5-1 with TRBJ2-3, with D perhaps TRBD1 (5 bases). The CDR3 consists of 15 residues. V lost 1 base and J 2 bases, leaving 11 bases between the germline ends. Germline values: CDR1 SGHRS, CDR2 YFSETQ. As DNA, the CDR3 is TGCGCCAGCAGCTTGTGGTCACAGGTCACAGATACGCAGTATTTT. Translation: CASSLWSQVTDTQYF.

This rearrangement joins TRBV7-2 to TRBJ1-6; D perhaps matches TRBD1 (5 bases). V was shortened by 1 base and J by 10 bases, with 14 bases between the two germline ends. From germline, CDR1 is SGHTA and CDR2 FQGNSA. CDR3 length: 15 amino acids. The CDR3 loop is CASSLGPGINSPLHF. In nucleotides, the CDR3 is TGTGCCAGCAGCTTAGGTCCAGGGATCAACTCACCCCTCCACTTT.

The J gene is TRBJ1-3, the V gene TRBV28; TRBD1 is a possible D gene (5 bases). This CDR3 region has 14 residues. The germline CDR1 and CDR2 sequences are MDHEN and SYDVKM. The V and J ends lost 8 bases and 0 bases respectively, with 11 bases between them. CDR3 loop: CASGGQSSGNTIYF. In nucleotides, the CDR3 is TGTGCCAGCGGCGGACAAAGCTCTGGAAACACCATATATTTT.

V and J are TRBV25-1 and TRBJ1-4; D unresolved. Germline V CDR1 and CDR2: MGHDK, SYGVNS. This CDR3 region has 15 residues. V was cut by 1 base and J by 8 bases, with 14 bases left in between. The CDR3 sequence: CASSEFSRAGEKLFF. CDR3 nucleotide sequence: TGTGCCAGCAGTGAATTCTCCCGTGCCGGGGAAAAACTGTTTTTT.

This chain uses TRBV29-1 with TRBJ1-2; D gene unclear. CDR1 SQVTM and CDR2 ANQGSEA come from the germline V gene. The CDR3 has 12 residues. The V end was cut by 3 bases, the J end by 1 base, with 6 bases between. The CDR3 DNA reads TGCAGCGTTGACGGTATTAACTATGGCTACACCTTC. Protein: CSVDGINYGYTF.

The chain joins TRBV2 to TRBJ1-5; 7 bases agree with TRBD1. CDR1 and CDR2 (germline): SNHLY, FYNNEI. The CDR3 consists of 16 residues. V was pared by 6 bases and J by 1 base, with 9 bases of the junction left unmatched. In DNA, the CDR3 is TGTGCCAGCAGGGGGGCTGACAGGGTCAGCAATCAGCCCCAGCATTTT. This encodes CASRGADRVSNQPQHF.

A few counts support this clone. The chain employs TRBV6-4 and TRBJ1-5; perhaps TRBD1 as D (5 bases). The germline V gene has CDR1 MRHNA and CDR2 SNTAGT. The CDR3 spans 15 residues. The V and J ends lost 4 bases and 3 bases respectively, with 13 bases between them. The CDR3 DNA follows: TGTGCCAGCAGTGCGTATCCAGGGAACAATCAGCCCCAGCATTTT. Translated, it gives CASSAYPGNNQPQHF.

This clone was counted a few times. The V gene is TRBV4-3, the J gene TRBJ2-7, with 7 positions matching TRBD2. Germline-derived CDR1 and CDR2 are LGHNA and YSLEER. CDR3 length: 12 amino acids. Here the CDR3 DNA reads TGCGCCAGCAGCCAAGCCGGGACTACTCGCCGTGTC. Translated: CASSQAGTTRRV.

J is TRBJ2-6 and V is TRBV19; the match to TRBD1 covers 9 bases. This CDR3 comprises 17 residues. The trim removed 5 bases at V and 4 bases at J, leaving 9 bases unmatched. Germline CDR1 LNHDA, CDR2 SQIVND (reference sequence). The CDR3 nucleotides are TGTGCCAGTAGTCGGGACAGGGCCGCTTCGGGGGCCAACGTCCTGACTTTC. This gives the protein CASSRDRAASGANVLTF.

This clone was counted only a few times. The CDR3 spells CASSEEGVTEAFF. The CDR3 DNA reads TGTGCCAGCAGTGAAGAGGGGGTGACTGAAGCTTTCTTT. The chain carries TRBV6-1 and TRBJ1-1; maybe TRBD1 (6 bases). V lost 1 base and J 5 bases, leaving 8 bases between the germline ends. The CDR3 extends over 13 amino acids. Germline V gene sequence: CDR1 MNHNS, CDR2 SASEGT.

The genes are TRBV19 and TRBJ2-7, with D maybe TRBD2 (6 bases). There are 15 residues in the CDR3. Trimming left V 2 bases short and J 3 bases short, with 14 bases between. Germline lookup yields CDR1 LNHDA and CDR2 SQIVND (reference sequence). The CDR3: CASSIPLGGLYEQYV. The CDR3 DNA is TGTGCCAGTAGTATACCGCTGGGGGGTCTCTACGAGCAGTACGTC.

The V and J genes are TRBV28 and TRBJ1-1, with D possibly matching TRBD1 (5 bases). V dropped 2 bases and J dropped 2 bases, with 9 bases sitting between them. Germline CDR1 is MDHEN and CDR2 is SYDVKM. The CDR3 is 14 amino acids. CDR3 loop: CASSLRQTNTEAFF. The CDR3 DNA reads TGTGCCAGCAGTTTAAGACAGACCAACACTGAAGCTTTCTTT. The full variable domain, with the rest looked up from reference TRBV28 and TRBJ1-1, is DVKVTQSSRYLVKRTGEKVFLECVQDMDHENMFWYRQDPGLGLRLIYFSYDVKMKEKGDIPEGYSVSREKKERFSLILESASTNQTSMYLCASSLRQTNTEAFFGQGTRLTVV.

The rearrangement joins TRBV10-3 to TRBJ2-2; D remains unclear. Trimming took off 0 bases at V and 4 bases at J, with 12 bases between the two ends. The CDR3 contains 16 residues. CDR1 and CDR2 (germline): ENHRY, SYGVKD. For the CDR3, the DNA is TGTGCCATCAGTGAGTCGAAAGTGGCCTCCACCGGGGAGCTGTTTTTT. The encoded protein is CAISESKVASTGELFF.